The clone carrying this T cell receptor beta chain has only one observation. Its cognate antigen is unknown. These data come from a study of T cell responses to AZD1222 COVID-19 vaccine. Study outcomes and limitations: Recipients of two AZD1222 doses showed rising Spike-specific TCR breadth and depth. It should be noted that donors were predominantly white British and more often female, and clonal diversity was possibly underestimated. At study baseline, merely five or six AZD1222 recipients were seropositive.

This CDR3 has 14 residues. The V gene's germline CDR1 is SQVTM and CDR2 ANQGSEA. V dropped 0 bases and J dropped 0 bases, with 6 bases sitting between them. The analysis combined second doses at about 4 or about 12 weeks. Profiled with immunoSEQ multiplex PCR; TCRdb holds only in-frame clones, not every one. The table shows around 80,000 clones, with roughly 85% occurring only once. The sample was peripheral blood, taken 28 days after the second AZD1222 dose. This clonotype was sampled from an adult who received the AZD1222 COVID-19 vaccine. This rearrangement joins TRBV29-1 to TRBJ1-3; D is uncertain. The CDR3, as DNA: TGCAGCGTTGAAGAGGGGAGCTCTGGAAACACCATATATTTT. It specifies CSVEEGSSGNTIYF.